Listed here are 26 T cell receptor beta chains from one sample, sequenced in a study of beta chain features in type 1 diabetes. Their antigens are not known. TCRB transcripts that were expressed got sequenced, as all of the isolated RNA had been reverse transcribed. Some clones are missing from TCRdb's copy, which holds only in-frame ones; the method was immunoSEQ multiplex PCR. The sample has hundreds of thousands of clones; around 9% are singletons. Study observations and caveats: The study found moderately but significantly shorter TCRB CDR3s in all four CD4+ subsets of Type 1 diabetes patients.

The material sequenced was central memory CD4+ T cells from blood. These TCRs come from a man younger than 40 with type 1 diabetes.

This clone was observed a handful of times. This chain links TRBV5-1 with TRBJ2-1; D may match TRBD1 or TRBD2 (5 bases each). The V gene lost 0 bases and the J gene lost 6 bases, with 10 bases spanning the gap. The CDR3 length is 14 residues. CDR1 and CDR2 (germline): SGHRS, YFSETQ. The CDR3 DNA is TGCGCCAGCAGCTTGGCGGTTGGGGGCAATGAGCAGTTCTTC. It encodes CASSLAVGGNEQFF.

This chain links TRBV10-3 with TRBJ1-5, with D possibly being TRBD1 (5 bases). The V end was cut by 8 bases, the J end by 4 bases, with 12 bases between. CDR3 size: 13 residues. Per the germline V gene, CDR1 is ENHRY and CDR2 is SYGVKD. For the CDR3, the DNA is TGTGCCATCCGTCAGGAGGGGAATCAGCCCCAGCATTTT. Translated: CAIRQEGNQPQHF.

The sample holds a few counts of this clone. The chain has TRBV9 and TRBJ2-5; D is undetermined. Germline V gene data show CDR1 as SGDLS and CDR2 as YYNGEE. V was pared by 4 bases and J by 2 bases, with 9 bases between. The CDR3 consists of 13 residues. This CDR3 reads CASSPRRQETQYF. The CDR3 region has the DNA TGTGCCAGCAGCCCCCGCCGTCAAGAGACCCAGTACTTC.

The chain couples TRBV2 to TRBJ1-6, with D perhaps matching TRBD1 (6 bases). Germline V gene sequence: CDR1 SNHLY, CDR2 FYNNEI. V was shortened by 6 bases and J by 6 bases, with 15 bases between the two germline ends. The CDR3 consists of 15 residues. DNA of the CDR3: TGTGCCAGCAGGGAGGGGGGAAGGCTTAATTCACCCCTCCACTTT. It specifies CASREGGRLNSPLHF.

This clone appeared a few times. This chain uses TRBV19 with TRBJ1-4, with D perhaps TRBD1 (6 bases). The CDR3 is 16 residues long. Germline V gene sequence: CDR1 LNHDA, CDR2 SQIVND (reference sequence). V was trimmed by 1 base and J by 7 bases, leaving 16 bases between them. CDR3 coding DNA: TGTGCCAGTAGTATAGGTGTCGACAGGTGGTCTGAAAAACTGTTTTTT. This translates into CASSIGVDRWSEKLFF.

The rearrangement links TRBV5-1 to TRBJ2-5; 7 nucleotides line up with TRBD1. CDR1 SGHRS and CDR2 YFSETQ come from the germline V gene. CDR3 length: 14 amino acids. V was clipped by 3 bases and J by 1 base; unmatched bases: 3. The DNA for the CDR3 is TGCGCCAGCAGCTCCACAGGGGTCCAAGAGACCCAGTACTTC. Encoded protein: CASSSTGVQETQYF.

This clone was seen only a few times. The chain couples TRBV7-9 to TRBJ2-2; 8 bases line up with TRBD1. The ends lost 5 bases at V and 1 base at J; junction bases unmatched: 6. This CDR3 region has 16 residues. Germline assignment: CDR1 SEHNR and CDR2 FQNEAQ (reference sequence). The CDR3 nucleotides are TGTGCCAGCAGCGGCCCCAGGGGGCTGAACACCGGGGAGCTGTTTTTT. The encoded protein is CASSGPRGLNTGELFF.

This clone showed up just a few times. The chain is built from TRBV5-1 and TRBJ2-1; the D gene is possibly TRBD1 (6 bases). The V end was cut by 0 bases, the J end by 0 bases, with 13 bases between. This CDR3 is 17 amino acids long. CDR1 SGHRS and CDR2 YFSETQ come from the germline V gene. The CDR3 DNA reads as TGCGCCAGCAGCTTGGGAATGGGGGCGAGCTCCTACAATGAGCAGTTCTTC. Its protein product is CASSLGMGASSYNEQFF.

The table lists this clone with a few counts. V usage is TRBV19 and J usage is TRBJ1-1, with 12 bases that match TRBD1. The V gene's germline CDR1 is LNHDA and CDR2 SQIVND (reference sequence). The CDR3 spans 14 residues. Trimming removed 5 bases from V and 6 bases from J; junction bases left unmatched: 4. The CDR3 DNA sequence: TGTGCCAGTAGTCCCCGGGACAGGGGGCCTGAAGCTTTCTTT. The encoded protein is CASSPRDRGPEAFF.

This clone was seen more than once but under ten times. The chain has TRBV10-3 and TRBJ1-3; perhaps TRBD1 as D (6 bases). The V gene lost 10 bases and the J gene lost 2 bases, with 18 bases spanning the gap. Germline V lookup: CDR1 ENHRY, CDR2 SYGVKD. The CDR3 loop spans 15 amino acids. CDR3 amino acids: CASSSRDNAGNTIYF. The CDR3 DNA follows: TGTGCCAGCTCCTCCCGGGACAATGCTGGAAACACCATATATTTT.

About this clone: A much larger clone differs by one base, so this may be a read error. Other DNA sequences in this sample translate to the same CDR3. V gene TRBV5-6 combines with J gene TRBJ1-2, with D hard to call. The CDR3 loop spans 12 amino acids. CDR1 and CDR2 from the germline V gene are SGHDT and YYEEEE. V shed 0 bases and J shed 4 bases, with 4 bases lying between them. As DNA, the CDR3 is TGTGCCAGCAGCTTGGACAGCTATGGCTACACCTTC. This gives the protein CASSLDSYGYTF.

The chain uses TRBV7-9 and TRBJ2-5; D is tentatively TRBD1 or TRBD2 (5 bases each). V lost 2 bases to trimming and J lost 5 bases, with 9 bases between them. Germline values: CDR1 SEHNR, CDR2 FQNEAQ (reference sequence). The CDR3 loop spans 13 amino acids. The CDR3 loop reads CASSLLGTETQYF. In DNA form, the CDR3 reads TGTGCCAGCAGCTTACTCGGGACGGAGACCCAGTACTTC. The variable domain in full, with the rest retrieved from reference TRBV7-9 and TRBJ2-5, is DTGVSQNPRHKITKRGQNVTFRCDPISEHNRLYWYRQTLGQGPEFLTYFQNEAQLEKSRLLSDRFSAERPKGSFSTLEIQRTEQGDSAMYLCASSLLGTETQYFGPGTRLLVL.

This clone was detected many times. The chain recombines TRBV11-2 with TRBJ1-1, with unresolved D. From germline, CDR1 is SGHAT and CDR2 FQNNGV. Trimming pared 5 bases from V and 4 bases from J, leaving 11 bases between. The CDR3 contains 13 residues. CDR3 nucleotides: TGTGCCAGCAGCCAGCCATGGGGCACTGAAGCTTTCTTT. Translating gives CASSQPWGTEAFF.

This clone was seen only a few times. The V call is TRBV28, the J call TRBJ2-5, with a possible D match to TRBD2 (6 bases). Germline V gives CDR1 MDHEN, CDR2 SYDVKM. V lost 5 bases, J lost 7 bases, and 17 bases lay in between. The CDR3 has 14 amino acids. The CDR3 bases are TGTGCCAGCAGTGCCCGGGACTCCCAGGGGACCCAGTACTTC. Its translation is CASSARDSQGTQYF.

This clone has just a few counts. The chain combines TRBV7-2 with TRBJ1-2; no firm D call. Germline CDR1 and CDR2: SGHTA and FQGNSA. The CDR3 is 14 residues long. V dropped 3 bases and J dropped 8 bases, with 16 bases sitting between them. The CDR3 loop is CASSLVFGSIGYTF. The CDR3, as DNA: TGTGCCAGCAGCTTGGTGTTCGGCAGTATAGGCTACACCTTC.

The rearrangement uses TRBV5-1 and TRBJ1-1, with D maybe TRBD1 (5 bases). Looked up from germline, CDR1 is SGHRS and CDR2 is YFSETQ. The CDR3 spans 13 residues. Trimming shortened V by 5 bases and J by 2 bases, and 10 bases separated the two germline ends. The CDR3 coding sequence is TGCGCCAGCAGTGAACAGGACAACACTGAAGCTTTCTTT. Amino acid sequence: CASSEQDNTEAFF.

The rearrangement joins TRBV7-9 to TRBJ2-3; tentative D call: TRBD1 (6 bases). Germline CDR1 reads SEHNR; CDR2 reads FQNEAQ (reference sequence). The germline V and J ends were trimmed by 5 bases and 4 bases, with 16 bases remaining between them. The CDR3 consists of 15 residues. The CDR3 reads CASSETGFGADTQYF. The CDR3 region has the DNA TGTGCCAGCAGCGAAACAGGGTTTGGTGCAGATACGCAGTATTTT.

The V gene is TRBV9, the J gene TRBJ2-5; 9 nucleotides agree with TRBD2. The CDR3 runs 16 residues. Trimming at V came to 0 bases and at J to 4 bases, leaving 7 bases not matched to a gene. In germline, CDR1 is SGDLS, CDR2 YYNGEE. This CDR3 is CASSVDPSGVGETQYF. In nucleotides, the CDR3 is TGTGCCAGCAGCGTAGACCCTAGCGGGGTGGGAGAGACCCAGTACTTC.

The V and J genes are TRBV11-2 and TRBJ1-6; D is uncertain. The germline V gene has CDR1 SGHAT and CDR2 FQNNGV. V gave up 3 bases and J gave up 7 bases, with 4 bases separating them. This CDR3 has 12 residues. The CDR3 is CASSFANSPLHF. CDR3 coding DNA: TGTGCCAGCAGCTTCGCGAATTCACCCCTCCACTTT.

The table lists this clone with a few counts. The rearrangement links TRBV11-3 to TRBJ2-1; TRBD2 is a possible D gene (6 bases). The germline V and J ends were trimmed by 1 base and 9 bases, with 19 bases remaining between them. CDR1 and CDR2 (germline): SGHNT, YENEEA. The length of the CDR3 is 16 residues. For the CDR3, the DNA is TGTGCCAGCAGCTTAGGGGGGGTCTCTTTAGGAACTGAGCAGTTCTTC. This gives the protein CASSLGGVSLGTEQFF.

This clone occurred a few times. Distinct nucleotide sequences in the sample also encode this CDR3. CDR3 in DNA: TGTGCCAGCAGTTATGGAAGGGAAGAGACCCAGTACTTC. Its protein is CASSYGREETQYF. This chain joins TRBV27 and TRBJ2-5; no clear D. The CDR3 runs 13 residues. Germline CDR1 is MNHEY and CDR2 is SMNVEV (reference sequence). V was shortened by 4 bases and J by 3 bases, with 9 bases between the two germline ends.

This clone was recorded a few times. This chain links TRBV5-4 with TRBJ2-1; the match to TRBD2 covers 7 bases. Germline CDR1 and CDR2: SGHNT and YYREEE (reference sequence). The V and J ends lost 0 bases and 3 bases, in that order; junction bases with no gene match: 3. The CDR3 covers 15 residues. CDR3 bases: TGTGCCAGCAGCTTGGAGCGGGATAACTACAATGAGCAGTTCTTC. Translated: CASSLERDNYNEQFF.

This clone has a handful of counts. At one boundary the junction diverges from the germline segment, which might be a read error. J is TRBJ2-1 and V is TRBV7-7; the match to TRBD2 covers 10 bases. This CDR3 contains 13 residues. CDR1 and CDR2 from the germline V gene are SSHAT and FNYEAQ (reference sequence). The CDR3 sequence is CASRSSGGDEQFF. The CDR3 DNA reads as TGTGCTAGCAGGTCTAGCGGGGGAGATGAGCAGTTCTTC.

The rearrangement joins TRBV11-2 to TRBJ2-7; possible D gene TRBD2, 7 bases. Trimming took 5 bases from V and 2 from J, leaving 16 bases between them. This CDR3 is 15 amino acids long. Per germline, CDR1 SGHAT and CDR2 FQNNGV. The DNA for the CDR3 is TGTGCCAGCAGCCTCTCCGGGGGGCTCCCCTACGAGCAGTACTTC. This sequence encodes CASSLSGGLPYEQYF.

The CDR3 DNA sequence: TGTGCCAGCAGCTTTCGACTACCTTCAGGTGAGACCCAGTACTTC. Protein product: CASSFRLPSGETQYF. The chain joins TRBV11-2 to TRBJ2-5; D perhaps matches TRBD2 (5 bases). CDR1 and CDR2 from the germline V gene are SGHAT and FQNNGV. The CDR3 has 15 residues. Trimming removed 3 bases from V and 5 bases from J, with 16 bases in between.

This clone came up a few times. V gene TRBV6-6 combines with J gene TRBJ1-2, with 9 positions matching TRBD1. The V gene end was trimmed by 4 bases and the J gene end by 8 bases; junction bases not matched to a gene: 2. In germline, CDR1 is MNHNY, CDR2 SVGAGI (reference sequence). The CDR3 consists of 12 residues. The CDR3 nucleotides read TGTGCCAGCAGTTGGGACAGGGAGGGCTACACCTTC. It yields the protein CASSWDREGYTF.